This T cell receptor (beta chain) was profiled in a study of blood T cell repertoires in COVID-19. Study summary: Whether acute or convalescent, the COVID-19 samples came from the United States, Italy and Spain. From T cells, B-cell-depleted T cells, or PBMCs came the material, which was cDNA or gDNA.

Profiled with immunoSEQ multiplex PCR; TCRdb holds only in-frame clones, not every one. Here the sample spans some 300,000 clones, 70% to 90% being singletons. Germline CDR1 MNHEY, CDR2 SVGAGI. The CDR3 covers 14 residues. Trimming took 8 bases from V and 7 from J, leaving 18 bases between them. This sequence originates from a woman younger than 45 who had recovered from COVID-19. Input material: peripheral blood. The J gene is TRBJ2-1, the V gene TRBV6-5, with D tentatively TRBD2 (5 bases). The CDR3 DNA reads TGTGCCAGCTCGGGGTCGCTCCGTACGAATGAGCAGTTCTTC. Its translation: CASSGSLRTNEQFF.